This T cell receptor (beta chain) was sequenced during a study of PD-L1 blockade in urothelial cancer. The wider study: The researchers analyzed blood 3 weeks (second dose) and 6 weeks after treatment start. The median T cell count in blood samples was around 150,000. General study findings and limits: Having blood TCR clonality under the median before treatment predicted better survival.

Here immunoSEQ multiplex PCR was the method, and the copy in TCRdb shows in-frame clones only, minus some. The profile shows roughly 130,000 clones, approximately 84% of them singletons. The V gene's germline CDR1 is KGHSH and CDR2 LQKENI. Deletions cut 6 bases from V and 3 bases from J, with 27 bases between. The CDR3 has 20 amino acids. Time point specified: pretreatment peripheral blood. With regard to this clone: Its antigen is as yet unknown.

The receptor comes from a man aged 50-59 years with urothelial cancer. The chain carries TRBV18 and TRBJ1-6; maybe TRBD1 (6 bases). The sequencing used PBMCs, collected around atezolizumab (anti-PD-L1) treatment. In DNA, the CDR3 is TGTGCCAGCTCCCTGATTTCGGGGGGCCAAACAACGAACTATAATTCACCCCTCCACTTT. Translated: CASSLISGGQTTNYNSPLHF.